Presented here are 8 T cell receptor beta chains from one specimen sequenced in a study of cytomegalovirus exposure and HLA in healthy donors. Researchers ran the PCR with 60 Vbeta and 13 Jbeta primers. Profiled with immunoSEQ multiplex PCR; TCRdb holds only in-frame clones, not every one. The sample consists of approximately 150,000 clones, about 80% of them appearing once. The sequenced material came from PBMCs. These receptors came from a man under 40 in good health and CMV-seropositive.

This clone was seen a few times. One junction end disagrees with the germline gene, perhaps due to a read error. For the CDR3, the DNA is TGTGTCAGCAAGTTGGGGCCGGCCTACGAGCAGTACTTC. Translation: CVSKLGPAYEQYF. The chain carries TRBV7-8 and TRBJ2-7, with a possible D match to TRBD1 (5 bases). Germline CDR1 SGHVS, CDR2 FQNEAQ. This CDR3 contains 13 residues.

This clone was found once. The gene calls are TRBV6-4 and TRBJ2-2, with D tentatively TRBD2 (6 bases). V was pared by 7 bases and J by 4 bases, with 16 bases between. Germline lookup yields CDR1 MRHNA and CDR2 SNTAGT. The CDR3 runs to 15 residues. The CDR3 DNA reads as TGTGCCAGCAAGGGCTCGGACGGGGGCACCGGGGAGCTGTTTTTT. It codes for CASKGSDGGTGELFF.

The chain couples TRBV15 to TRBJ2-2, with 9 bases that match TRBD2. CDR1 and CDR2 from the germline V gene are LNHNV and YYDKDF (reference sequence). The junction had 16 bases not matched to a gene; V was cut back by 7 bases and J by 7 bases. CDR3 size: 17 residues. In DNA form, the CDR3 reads TGTGCCACCACCCGGAGGCGGGGGGGCTTCAAAGGCGGGGAGCTGTTTTTT. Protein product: CATTRRRGGFKGGELFF.

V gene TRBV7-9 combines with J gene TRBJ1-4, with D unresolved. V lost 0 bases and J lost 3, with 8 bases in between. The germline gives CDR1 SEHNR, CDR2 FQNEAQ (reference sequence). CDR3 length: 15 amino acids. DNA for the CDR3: TGTGCCAGCAGCTTAGCCCTTACGGCTAATGAAAAACTGTTTTTT. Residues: CASSLALTANEKLFF. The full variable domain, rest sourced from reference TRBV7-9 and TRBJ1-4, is DTGVSQNPRHKITKRGQNVTFRCDPISEHNRLYWYRQTLGQGPEFLTYFQNEAQLEKSRLLSDRFSAERPKGSFSTLEIQRTEQGDSAMYLCASSLALTANEKLFFGSGTQLSVL.

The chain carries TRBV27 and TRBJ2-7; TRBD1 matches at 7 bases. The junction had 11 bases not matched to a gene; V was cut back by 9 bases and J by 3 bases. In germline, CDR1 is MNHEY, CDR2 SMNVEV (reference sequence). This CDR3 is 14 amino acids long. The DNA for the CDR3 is TGTGCCAGTAAGGGGACCAGGGACAGCTACGAGCAGTACTTC. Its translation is CASKGTRDSYEQYF.

CDR3 nucleotide sequence: TGTGCCAGCAGTGAGGCAGGGGGTAATGAAAAACTGTTTTTT. Translating gives CASSEAGGNEKLFF. The chain recombines TRBV6-5 with TRBJ1-4; 7 bases line up with TRBD1. Germline V gives CDR1 MNHEY, CDR2 SVGAGI. V lost 5 bases to trimming and J lost 4 bases; unmatched junction nucleotides: 4. The CDR3 loop spans 14 amino acids.

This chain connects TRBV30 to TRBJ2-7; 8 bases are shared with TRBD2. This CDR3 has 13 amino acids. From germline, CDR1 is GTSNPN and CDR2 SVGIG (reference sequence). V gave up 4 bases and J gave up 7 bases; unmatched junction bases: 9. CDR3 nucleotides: TGTGCCTGGACAGCGGGAGCGGAGTGGGAGCAGTACTTC. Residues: CAWTAGAEWEQYF.

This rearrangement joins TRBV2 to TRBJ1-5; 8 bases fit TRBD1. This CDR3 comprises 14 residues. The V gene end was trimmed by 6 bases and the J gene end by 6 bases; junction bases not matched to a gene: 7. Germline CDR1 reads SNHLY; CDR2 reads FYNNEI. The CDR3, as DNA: TGTGCCAGCAGCGATGACAGGGGTGGTCAGCCCCAGCATTTT. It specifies CASSDDRGGQPQHF.